The TCR beta chain under discussion was sequenced for a study of blood T cell repertoires in COVID-19. As for the study in general: The United States, Italy and Spain supplied acute and convalescent COVID-19 samples. In each case, the material was cDNA or gDNA derived from T cells, B-cell-depleted T cells, or PBMCs.

The CDR3 loop spans 16 amino acids. Trimming took 0 bases from V and 7 from J, leaving 18 bases between them. Germline CDR1 is LGHNA and CDR2 is YSLEER. TCRdb keeps only in-frame clones here, not all; method: immunoSEQ multiplex PCR. In the table there are roughly 260,000 clones, more than 75% of which are singletons. The receptor comes from a man aged 40-50 years who had recovered from COVID-19. This rearrangement joins TRBV4-3 to TRBJ1-2; maybe TRBD1 (6 bases). The sequencing sample was made of peripheral blood. The CDR3 DNA sequence: TGCGCCAGCAGCCAAGACCCGACCGGGGGGCGGGGTGGCTACACCTTC. Encoded protein: CASSQDPTGGRGGYTF.